In its sample, the clone carrying this TCR beta chain was seen a few times. Its antigen is as yet unknown. The data were obtained in a study of T cells in Graves' hyperthyroidism and ophthalmopathy. The study's findings and limits: Most thyroid clonotypes with frequency above 0.001 were detected in blood. Ophthalmopathy was model-predicted a median 6.5 months pre-onset.

Germline V lookup: CDR1 SEHNR, CDR2 FQNEAQ (reference sequence). Between the trimmed V and J ends, which lost 1 base and 5 bases, there was a span of 12 bases. This CDR3 has 15 amino acids. Uncontrolled infections, other autoimmune diseases, pregnancy or lactation led to exclusion of patients. Amplification targeted TCR beta CDR3 regions from RNA transcripts. The HTBI primer set was used in a first-round RT-PCR of the TCR CDR3. Using its own MiXCR run on the multiplex PCR reads, TCRdb lists one record per CDR3 protein. The profile shows 500,000 to 600,000 distinct CDR3 sequences, approximately 49% of them singletons.

The TCR sequence derives from an adult woman with Graves' disease, either hyperthyroidism or ophthalmopathy (not recorded which). The chain joins TRBV7-9 to TRBJ1-5; D remains unclear. Source material: peripheral blood or thyroid tissue (not recorded which). CDR3 DNA sequence: TGTGCCAGCAGCTTAGACTTGGGAGCCCATCAGCCCCAGCATTTT. Translating it yields CASSLDLGAHQPQHF.